The rows below give T cell receptor beta chains drawn from one sample of a study of T-cell reconstitution after alpha-beta-depleted transplantation in children. TCRdb recomputed calls from the PCR reads with MiXCR, one row per CDR3 protein. The table has 400,000 to 500,000 distinct CDR3 sequences, 11% seen once; the top ten hold nearly 5.5%. Material: PBMCs from the stem cell graft donor, obtained from the stem cell graft. The receptor source for this set is a human donor who donated a stem cell graft to a child with acute myeloid leukemia. The CDR3 runs from the conserved cysteine through the conserved F or W. D genes are given only for firm matches. The size field is filled for only some rows; it gives once, few, many or a size class.

v_gene,d_gene,j_gene,abundance,CDR3nt,CDR3aa
TRBV7-2,NA,TRBJ1-2,NA,TGTGCCAGCAGCTTAGTAGCCTTTGGCTACACCTTC,CASSLVAFGYTF
TRBV18,NA,TRBJ1-3,few,TGTGCCAGCTCACCAGCGGGGCAGGGTCATTCCGGAAACACCATATATTTT,CASSPAGQGHSGNTIYF
TRBV25-1,TRBD1,TRBJ1-2,few,TGTGCCAGCAGCCCTCTCCTAGGGACAGGAGCTAACTATGGCTACACCTTC,CASSPLLGTGANYGYTF
TRBV2,NA,TRBJ1-1,NA,TGTGCCAGCAGTGAGCCCCGGGGTATGAACACTGAAGCTTTCTTT,CASSEPRGMNTEAFF
TRBV19,NA,TRBJ1-4,few,TGTGCCAGTAGTATCCGAACGGGGAACACCTATAATGAAAAACTGTTTTTT,CASSIRTGNTYNEKLFF
TRBV6-5,NA,TRBJ2-2,few,TGTGCCAGCAGTTACGGGAGCGTGAACACCGGGGAGCTGTTTTTT,CASSYGSVNTGELFF
TRBV20-1,NA,TRBJ1-4,few,TGCAGTGCTACCCGGGGTCGTAATGAAAAACTGTTTTTT,CSATRGRNEKLFF
TRBV7-2,TRBD1,TRBJ2-4,NA,TGTGCCAGCAGCTTAGCCTTGACAGGGGGCGGAAACATTCAGTACTTC,CASSLALTGGGNIQYF
TRBV7-8,TRBD2,TRBJ2-1,NA,TGTGCCAGCAGCTTAAGGGGACTAGCTTCTTATGAGCAGTTCTTC,CASSLRGLASYEQFF
TRBV11-2,NA,TRBJ1-4,few,TGTGCCAGCAGCCAAGGACATACAACTAATGAAAAACTGTTTTTT,CASSQGHTTNEKLFF
TRBV5-1,TRBD2,TRBJ2-3,many,TGCGCCAGCAGCTTGGCTGCGGGAGGGCCAGATACGCAGTATTTT,CASSLAAGGPDTQYF
TRBV7-2,NA,TRBJ1-4,NA,TGTGCCAGCAGCTTGTCAGTACGGGAAAAACTGTTTTTT,CASSLSVREKLFF
TRBV11-1,NA,TRBJ2-3,few,TGTGCCAGCAGCTCAACCCGGGGGGCGGGAGCGAGCACAGATACGCAGTATTTT,CASSSTRGAGASTDTQYF
TRBV5-1,NA,TRBJ2-5,few,TGCGCCAGCAGCTTGGAAAAAGGGAGGACTGAGACCCAGTACTTC,CASSLEKGRTETQYF
TRBV6-1,NA,TRBJ2-1,once,TGTGCCAGCAGGAGGGGTCGGCAGAGCTCCTACAATGAGCAGTTCTTC,CASRRGRQSSYNEQFF
TRBV10-3,TRBD1,TRBJ1-4,NA,TGTGCCATCAAGGGTCAGGGGGCGAGTGAAAAACTGTTTTTT,CAIKGQGASEKLFF
TRBV5-6,TRBD2,TRBJ2-5,NA,TGTGCCAGCAGCCATTTTGTTGGGGACTACGGGTCGGAGACCCAGTACTTC,CASSHFVGDYGSETQYF
TRBV7-6,NA,TRBJ1-1,NA,TGTGCCAGCAGCTTAGTGTCAGGGACTAACACTGAAGCTTTCTTT,CASSLVSGTNTEAFF
TRBV10-3,TRBD2,TRBJ2-3,few,TGTGCCATCGGGGGGGCAGATACGCAGTATTTT,CAIGGADTQYF
TRBV18,NA,TRBJ1-4,few,TGTGCCAGCTCACCCGCCCGGGGGGCGCATAATGAAAAACTGTTTTTT,CASSPARGAHNEKLFF
TRBV5-4,TRBD1,TRBJ2-5,few,TGTGCCAGCAGCTCGGACGGACAGGGGGTGACCCAGTACTTC,CASSSDGQGVTQYF
TRBV5-6,TRBD2,TRBJ2-6,NA,TGTGCCAGCAGCACGACTAGCGGGGCCAACGTCCTGACTTTC,CASSTTSGANVLTF
TRBV5-1,NA,TRBJ2-1,few,TGCGCCAGCAGCTTGGTGGACGGCGTTCTGTCTGAGCAGTTCTTC,CASSLVDGVLSEQFF
TRBV11-2,TRBD2,TRBJ2-2,few,TGTGCCAGCAGCTTAGGGACTAGCGGGAGCCGGGAGCTGTTTTTT,CASSLGTSGSRELFF